This passage covers 27 T cell receptor beta chains from one sample sequenced in a study of spatial heterogeneity in lung cancer. TCRdb called the 5' RACE reads again in MiXCR, with one record for every CDR3 protein. This sample carries 9,500 to 15,000 distinct CDR3 sequences, roughly 6.2% of them seen once, and the ten largest clones take 10%. Specified time point: sample taken at primary tumor resection. The sequenced material consisted of unsorted whole RNA from tumor, nontumor lung or frozen PBMC. The sample in question was normal lung tissue next to the tumor, obtained at surgery. These receptors were obtained from a male donor with early-stage non-small cell lung cancer.

The table lists this clonotype with many counts. V is TRBV20-1 and J is TRBJ2-2; the match to TRBD2 covers 9 bases. The germline gives CDR1 DFQATT, CDR2 SNEGSKA (reference sequence). The CDR3 length is 16 residues. J gave up 5 bases and V 2 bases, and 9 bases lay outside the gene matches. The CDR3 DNA reads TGCAGTGCTAGAATTAGCGGGAGAGGAGGAACCGGGGAGCTGTTTTTT. It specifies CSARISGRGGTGELFF.

This clonotype showed up many times. The chain uses TRBV7-9 and TRBJ2-5; TRBD2 matches 9 bases. V lost 5 bases and J lost 4; bases outside the gene matches: 2. Germline V CDR1 and CDR2: SEHNR, FQNEAQ (reference sequence). The CDR3 covers 13 residues. For the CDR3, the DNA is TGTGCCAGCAGCGATAGCGGGGGAGAGACCCAGTACTTC. As protein: CASSDSGGETQYF.

The gene calls are TRBV7-2 and TRBJ2-7; the match to TRBD2 covers 9 bases. With V trimmed by 1 base and J by 2 bases, 12 bases remained unmatched. CDR3 length: 18 residues. CDR1 is SGHTA and CDR2 is FQGNSA in the germline V gene. DNA for the CDR3: TGTGCCAGCAGCTTAGAGGCGGGAGGGTTCAGTACGGCCTACGAGCAGTACTTC. Translating gives CASSLEAGGFSTAYEQYF. Full variable domain (missing parts from reference TRBV7-2 and TRBJ2-7): GAGVSQSPSNKVTEKGKDVELRCDPISGHTALYWYRQSLGQGLEFLIYFQGNSAPDKSGLPSDRFSAERTGGSVSTLTIQRTQQEDSAVYLCASSLEAGGFSTAYEQYFGPGTRLTVT.

This clonotype was counted at least ten times. DNA of the CDR3: TGTGCCAGCAGCTTAGGACAGGGCCCTGAAGCTTTCTTT. It is translated as CASSLGQGPEAFF. The rearrangement joins TRBV7-8 to TRBJ1-1, with 7 bases fitting TRBD1. This CDR3 is 13 amino acids long. The V segment lost 1 base and the J segment 6 bases; nucleotides outside the gene matches: 2. Germline loops: CDR1 SGHVS, CDR2 FQNEAQ.

There are a few counts of this clonotype. J is TRBJ2-7 and V is TRBV18; no clear D gene. The CDR3 runs 13 residues. In germline, CDR1 is KGHSH, CDR2 LQKENI. The ends were cut back, 2 bases at V and 4 bases at J, with 9 bases in the middle. The CDR3 loop reads CASSPVSAYEQYF. DNA for the CDR3: TGTGCCAGCTCACCAGTTTCCGCTTACGAGCAGTACTTC.

The chain links TRBV2 to TRBJ2-3; TRBD2 is a possible D gene (6 bases). V was trimmed by 8 bases and J by 2 bases, leaving 14 bases between them. CDR3 size: 14 residues. Germline V CDR1 and CDR2: SNHLY, FYNNEI. The CDR3 bases are TGTGCCAGCTGGGGGGTGAGCCTCACAGATACGCAGTATTTT. It encodes CASWGVSLTDTQYF.

Ten or more counts support this clonotype. V and J are TRBV19 and TRBJ1-5, with D possibly TRBD1 on 6 matching bases. V lost 10 bases and J lost 0, with 22 bases in between. The germline gives CDR1 LNHDA, CDR2 SQIVND (reference sequence). The CDR3 length is 17 residues. CDR3 in amino acids: CATVPGVGGNSNQPQHF. As DNA, the CDR3 is TGTGCCACGGTCCCAGGGGTTGGGGGCAATAGCAATCAGCCCCAGCATTTT.

This clonotype was recorded at least ten times. V usage is TRBV24-1 and J usage is TRBJ2-5; no clear D. Looked up from germline, CDR1 is KGHDR and CDR2 is SFDVKD. This CDR3 is 11 amino acids long. V was pared by 5 bases and J by 3 bases, with 3 bases between. CDR3 loop: CATSAKETQYF. In DNA, the CDR3 is TGTGCCACCAGTGCCAAAGAGACCCAGTACTTC.

This clonotype showed up many times. CDR3 in DNA: TGCGCCAGCAGCTTGGACGTAGTGATTGAGACCCAGTACTTC. Amino acids: CASSLDVVIETQYF. The chain joins TRBV5-1 to TRBJ2-5; D gene uncertain. The V and J ends lost 0 bases and 5 bases respectively, with 11 bases between them. Germline V gene lookup returns CDR1 SGHRS and CDR2 YFSETQ. This CDR3 contains 14 residues.

Sample share makes this clonotype medium-sized (0.01 to 0.1%). This sequence joins TRBV7-9 and TRBJ2-7; D perhaps matches TRBD1 (5 bases). Trimming took off 1 base at V and 8 bases at J, with 9 bases between the two ends. Germline loops: CDR1 SEHNR, CDR2 FQNEAQ (reference sequence). This CDR3 contains 12 residues. The DNA of the CDR3 is TGTGCCAGCAGCTTAGTGGGGCAACAGCAGTACTTC. It codes for CASSLVGQQQYF.

By share, this clonotype ranks as medium-sized (0.01 to 0.1%). This chain links TRBV29-1 with TRBJ2-2; D unclear. The V gene's germline CDR1 is SQVTM and CDR2 ANQGSEA. The length of the CDR3 is 15 residues. The V and J ends lost 4 bases and 5 bases respectively, with 17 bases between them. The CDR3 spells CSVAYSGFGTGELFF. CDR3 bases: TGCAGCGTTGCCTACTCCGGCTTCGGGACCGGGGAGCTGTTTTTT.

This clonotype was counted at least ten times. This chain joins TRBV25-1 and TRBJ2-1; D might be TRBD2 (7 bases). CDR3 length equals 15 residues. V was clipped by 0 bases and J by 3 bases, with 9 bases between them. The germline V gene has CDR1 MGHDK and CDR2 SYGVNS. CDR3 DNA sequence: TGTGCCAGCAGTGAATACGGGGGGCACTACAATGAGCAGTTCTTC. Translation gives CASSEYGGHYNEQFF.

This clonotype was detected ten times or more. The gene calls are TRBV28 and TRBJ1-2; no definite D call. Deletions cut 4 bases from V and 1 base from J, with 10 bases between. This CDR3 has 14 amino acids. CDR1 is MDHEN and CDR2 is SYDVKM in the germline V gene. CDR3 region: CASSSGSINYGYTF. CDR3 nucleotide sequence: TGTGCCAGCAGTTCTGGGTCCATTAACTATGGCTACACCTTC.

This clonotype is deemed medium-sized (0.01 to 0.1%). CDR3 coding DNA: TGCAGTGCTAGCGCTGCGGGACAGGGACTTGGAGATACGCAGTATTTT. This sequence encodes CSASAAGQGLGDTQYF. The V call is TRBV20-1, the J call TRBJ2-3; the match to TRBD1 covers 9 bases. This CDR3 has 16 residues. Germline V gives CDR1 DFQATT, CDR2 SNEGSKA (reference sequence). V lost 3 bases to trimming and J lost 5 bases; unmatched junction nucleotides: 12.

This clonotype was seen only a few times. CDR3 in amino acids: CASSSGTGDGHTEAFF. The CDR3 nucleotides are TGTGCCAGCAGCTCAGGGACAGGGGATGGGCACACTGAAGCTTTCTTT. This rearrangement joins TRBV7-6 to TRBJ1-1, with 10 bases matching TRBD1. The germline V gene has CDR1 SGHVS and CDR2 FNYEAQ. The CDR3 contains 16 residues. The trim removed 4 bases at V and 3 bases at J, leaving 8 bases unmatched.

This clonotype was counted many times. This chain links TRBV7-9 with TRBJ1-5; D is possibly TRBD1 (5 bases). V was pared by 5 bases and J by 7 bases, with 15 bases between. Germline CDR1 SEHNR, CDR2 FQNEAQ (reference sequence). This CDR3 spans 14 amino acids. The CDR3 sequence: CASSNTGREQPQHF. The DNA of the CDR3 is TGTGCCAGCAGCAACACAGGCAGGGAGCAGCCCCAGCATTTT.

The chain has TRBV2 and TRBJ1-1, with D unclear. The CDR3 sequence is 14 residues long. The V and J ends lost 8 bases and 1 base respectively, with 14 bases between them. Germline V gene data show CDR1 as SNHLY and CDR2 as FYNNEI. In nucleotides, the CDR3 is TGTGCCAGCCGCCTCGTTTGGGCGAACACTGAAGCTTTCTTT. Amino acid sequence: CASRLVWANTEAFF.

This clonotype showed up many times. The V call is TRBV5-6, the J call TRBJ1-4; D is perhaps TRBD1 (5 bases). The CDR3 totals 11 residues. The V end lost 4 bases, the J end lost 10 bases, and 8 bases lay between the germline ends. Germline CDR1 reads SGHDT; CDR2 reads YYEEEE. The CDR3 loop is CASSQGRKLFF. In nucleotides, the CDR3 is TGTGCCAGCAGCCAGGGACGAAAACTGTTTTTT.

This clonotype has a count of ten or more. V and J are TRBV20-1 and TRBJ2-3, with a weak D call TRBD2 (6 bases). V was shortened by 5 bases and J by 4 bases, with 16 bases between the two germline ends. CDR1 is DFQATT and CDR2 is SNEGSKA in the germline V gene (reference sequence). The CDR3 consists of 14 residues. The DNA for the CDR3 is TGCAGTGCTGAAGGGCCGGGAGTAGCAGATACGCAGTATTTT. Amino acid sequence: CSAEGPGVADTQYF.

This clonotype was counted ten times or more. The chain combines TRBV27 with TRBJ2-7, with D perhaps TRBD1 (6 bases). This CDR3 is built from 14 residues. The V end lost 7 bases, the J end lost 5 bases, and 18 bases lay between the germline ends. Germline values: CDR1 MNHEY, CDR2 SMNVEV (reference sequence). CDR3 DNA sequence: TGTGCCAGCAACCAACAAGGACAGCTAGACGAGCAGTACTTC. This codes for CASNQQGQLDEQYF.

This clonotype was recorded at least ten times. The J gene is TRBJ1-5, the V gene TRBV6-2 or TRBV6-3, with 9 bases identical to TRBD1. Per germline, CDR1 MNHEY and CDR2 SVGEGT. Trimming at V came to 4 bases and at J to 4 bases, leaving 2 bases not matched to a gene. The CDR3 loop spans 14 amino acids. CDR3 sequence (DNA): TGTGCCAGCAGTTTGGGACAGGGAAATCAGCCCCAGCATTTT. Amino acids: CASSLGQGNQPQHF.

This clonotype was counted many times. This rearrangement joins TRBV29-1 to TRBJ2-7; D perhaps matches TRBD1 (6 bases). Trimming stripped 4 bases from V and 1 base from J, with 11 bases between. The CDR3 spans 13 residues. CDR1 is SQVTM, CDR2 ANQGSEA, per germline. The CDR3 DNA sequence: TGCAGCGTTGGGTGGACAGCATCCTACGAGCAGTACTTC. Translated, it gives CSVGWTASYEQYF.

In this sample, this clonotype turned up many times. V usage is TRBV15 and J usage is TRBJ2-3; D is undetermined. This CDR3 region has 13 residues. The germline CDR1 and CDR2 sequences are LNHNV and YYDKDF (reference sequence). Trimming stripped 0 bases from V and 3 bases from J, with 4 bases between. The CDR3 reads CATSREMTDTQYF. CDR3 nucleotide sequence: TGTGCCACCAGCAGAGAGATGACAGATACGCAGTATTTT.

This clonotype was seen more than once but under ten times. V gene TRBV24-1 combines with J gene TRBJ2-3, with 9 bases matching TRBD1. J was trimmed by 4 bases and V by 5 bases; bases with no gene match: 12. Germline values: CDR1 KGHDR, CDR2 SFDVKD. CDR3 length equals 17 residues. The DNA of the CDR3 is TGTGCCACCAGTGGCCCCTTTGGGACAGGGAACCCAGATACGCAGTATTTT. As protein: CATSGPFGTGNPDTQYF.

This clonotype was picked up a small number of times. This rearrangement joins TRBV5-1 to TRBJ2-7; D not resolved. Trimming stripped 5 bases from V and 0 bases from J, with 6 bases between. The CDR3 is made up of 12 amino acids. Germline V CDR1 and CDR2: SGHRS, YFSETQ. CDR3 protein: CASRGTSYEQYF. In DNA form, the CDR3 reads TGCGCCAGCAGAGGAACCTCCTACGAGCAGTACTTC.

This clonotype was observed a handful of times. The chain joins TRBV9 to TRBJ2-1; 7 bases match TRBD2. Germline-derived CDR1 and CDR2 are SGDLS and YYNGEE. The CDR3 consists of 15 residues. V trimming: 4 bases; J trimming: 1 base; junction bases outside the gene matches: 5. CDR3 sequence (DNA): TGTGCCAGCAGCATTCTAGCGGAGTCCTACAATGAGCAGTTCTTC. It encodes CASSILAESYNEQFF.

This clonotype was counted between two and nine times. The chain recombines TRBV7-7 with TRBJ1-4, with 8 bases that match TRBD1. Germline CDR1 SSHAT, CDR2 FNYEAQ (reference sequence). With V trimmed by 5 bases and J by 7 bases, 18 bases remained unmatched. The CDR3 length is 18 residues. The CDR3 loop reads CASSPGPQGAGPGEKLFF. DNA for the CDR3: TGTGCCAGCAGCCCCGGTCCGCAGGGGGCCGGACCGGGTGAAAAACTGTTTTTT.